Listed below are T cell receptor beta chains from one sample, sequenced in a study of cytotoxic CD8 clonotypes in ibrutinib-treated CLL. Only in-frame clones appear in the TCRdb table, and some are missing; sequencing was by immunoSEQ multiplex PCR. The sample shows approximately 70,000 clones, approximately 80% of them seen only once. Sample: PBMCs, taken at disease progression, from a patient treated with ibrutinib. The receptors shown here come from a human donor with chronic lymphocytic leukemia. CDR3s include the opening cysteine and the closing phenylalanine or tryptophan. Each record gives: V gene, J gene, D gene, clone size, CDR3 protein, CDR3 DNA. The D gene is left open where the match is weak. Clone size is stated in some rows and not others, as once, few, many or a class when expanded.

TRBV6-5	TRBJ1-3	NA	NA	CASRNRANSGNTIYF	TGTGCCAGCAGAAACCGGGCCAACTCTGGAAACACCATATATTTT
TRBV2	TRBJ2-7	NA	NA	CASSVQYYEQYF	TGTGCCAGCAGTGTACAGTACTACGAGCAGTACTTC
TRBV30	TRBJ1-1	NA	NA	CAWSVQGWDTEAFF	TGTGCCTGGAGTGTCCAGGGTTGGGACACTGAAGCTTTCTTT
TRBV2	TRBJ1-3	TRBD1	NA	CASTGTGLHTIYF	TGTGCCAGCACGGGGACAGGGTTACACACCATATATTTT
TRBV18	TRBJ2-1	TRBD2	NA	CASSPGEGNEQFF	TGTGCCAGCTCACCGGGGGAGGGCAATGAGCAGTTCTTC
TRBV10-2	TRBJ1-2	NA	NA	CASTRPDSRNGYTF	TGCGCCAGCACGCGCCCGGACAGTCGCAATGGCTACACCTTC
TRBV4-1	TRBJ1-5	NA	NA	CASSQDSGTGNQPQHF	TGCGCCAGCAGCCAAGATTCAGGGACGGGAAATCAGCCCCAGCATTTT
TRBV10-3	TRBJ1-2	TRBD1	NA	CAISRQGNYGYTF	TGTGCCATCAGCCGACAGGGCAACTATGGCTACACCTTC
TRBV4-2	TRBJ2-1	TRBD2	NA	CASSLRRASGSRNEQFF	TGTGCCAGCAGCCTTCGGCGGGCTAGCGGGAGTAGGAATGAGCAGTTCTTC
TRBV11-3	TRBJ2-3	TRBD1	NA	CASSSRQGAGETSF	TGTGCCAGCAGCTCTAGACAGGGGGCAGGCGAAACTTCTTTT
TRBV4-2	TRBJ1-5	NA	NA	CASSHTDSPNQPQHF	TGTGCCAGCAGCCACACTGACAGCCCCAATCAGCCCCAGCATTTT
TRBV30	TRBJ1-3	NA	once	CAWTRDGANTIYF	TGTGCCTGGACGAGGGACGGGGCAAACACCATATATTTT
TRBV6-1	TRBJ2-1	TRBD1	once	CASSDRGTTGQAYNEQFF	TGTGCCAGCAGTGACAGGGGTACGACAGGGCAGGCCTACAATGAGCAGTTCTTC
TRBV4-1	TRBJ1-2	NA	NA	CASSRLMGAYYGYTF	TGCGCCAGCAGCCGGCTTATGGGGGCCTACTATGGCTACACCTTC
TRBV19	TRBJ2-3	NA	NA	CASSIVADTDTQYF	TGTGCCAGTAGTATCGTAGCCGACACAGATACGCAGTATTTT
TRBV5-1	TRBJ1-1	NA	NA	CASSGGLNTEAFF	TGCGCCAGCAGTGGGGGTTTGAACACTGAAGCTTTCTTT
TRBV5-1	TRBJ2-7	NA	NA	CASSSLPGANYEQYF	TGCGCCAGCAGCTCCCTCCCGGGGGCCAACTACGAGCAGTACTTC
TRBV7-9	TRBJ1-2	TRBD1	few	CASSLSDRGGYTF	TGTGCCAGCAGCTTATCTGACAGGGGCGGTTACACCTTC
TRBV5-1	TRBJ2-1	NA	medium-sized	CASSLAGIYNEQFF	TGCGCCAGCAGCTTGGCGGGGATATACAATGAGCAGTTCTTC
TRBV27	TRBJ1-2	NA	NA	CASSSTPTGGGYGYTF	TGTGCCAGCAGTTCAACACCGACAGGAGGAGGCTATGGCTACACCTTC
TRBV6-5	TRBJ1-1	NA	NA	CASTEGLMNTEAFF	TGTGCCAGCACTGAAGGACTCATGAACACTGAAGCTTTCTTT
TRBV27	TRBJ1-6	NA	NA	CASSPSQDFYNSPLHF	TGTGCCAGCAGTCCGTCACAGGATTTTTATAATTCACCCCTCCACTTT
TRBV13	TRBJ2-1	TRBD1	NA	CASSFRAGGYNEQFF	TGTGCCAGCAGCTTCAGGGCAGGGGGCTACAATGAGCAGTTCTTC
TRBV5-1	TRBJ1-2	NA	NA	CASSPEVLGYGYTF	TGCGCCAGCAGCCCCGAAGTATTGGGCTATGGCTACACCTTC
TRBV7-7	TRBJ2-1	TRBD2	few	CASSRGLAGFNEQFF	TGTGCCAGCAGCCGGGGACTAGCGGGATTCAATGAGCAGTTCTTC
TRBV7-7	TRBJ2-5	NA	NA	CASSLEMAAPRETQYF	TGTGCCAGCAGCTTAGAAATGGCGGCGCCCCGGGAGACCCAGTACTTC
TRBV4-2	TRBJ1-1	TRBD1	NA	CASSQLGTGHPASEAFF	TGTGCCAGCAGCCAACTAGGGACAGGTCACCCAGCCTCTGAAGCTTTCTTT
TRBV2	TRBJ1-1	NA	NA	CASRREGTEAFF	TGTGCCAGCAGAAGAGAGGGCACTGAAGCTTTCTTT
TRBV5-1	TRBJ2-7	NA	NA	CASSLDRAYEQYF	TGCGCCAGCAGCTTGGACAGAGCCTACGAGCAGTACTTC
TRBV5-4	TRBJ2-5	NA	once	CASSYSGGFGETQYF	TGTGCCAGCAGCTACTCTGGGGGTTTCGGTGAGACCCAGTACTTC
TRBV2	TRBJ1-1	TRBD1	NA	CASSQTGRGTEAFF	TGTGCCAGCAGCCAGACAGGGCGCGGCACTGAAGCTTTCTTT
TRBV30	TRBJ2-5	TRBD1	NA	CAWGPGQGFETQYF	TGTGCCTGGGGTCCGGGACAGGGATTCGAGACCCAGTACTTC
TRBV5-1	TRBJ2-1	NA	NA	CASSLVDDNEQFF	TGCGCCAGCAGCTTGGTCGATGACAATGAGCAGTTCTTC
TRBV13	TRBJ1-2	NA	NA	CASSLAGAGTNYGYTF	TGTGCCAGCAGCTTAGCAGGCGCAGGGACTAACTATGGCTACACCTTC
TRBV18	TRBJ1-5	NA	NA	CASSFDRRDQPQHF	TGTGCCAGCTCATTTGACAGGAGAGATCAGCCCCAGCATTTT
TRBV10-1	TRBJ1-1	TRBD1	NA	CASIRQGRAFF	TGCGCCAGCATTAGACAGGGGCGAGCTTTCTTT
TRBV4-1	TRBJ2-7	NA	few	CASSRDTREQYF	TGCGCCAGCAGCCGGGACACTAGGGAGCAGTACTTC
TRBV5-8	TRBJ2-7	NA	NA	CASSFEQYF	TGTGCCAGCAGCTTCGAGCAGTACTTC
TRBV28	TRBJ2-7	TRBD1	NA	CASNLMGTDFYEQYF	TGTGCCAGCAACCTGATGGGGACAGACTTCTACGAGCAGTACTTC
TRBV7-9	TRBJ1-1	NA	NA	CASSLEGNTEAFF	TGTGCCAGCAGCTTGGAGGGAAACACTGAAGCTTTCTTT
TRBV4-2	TRBJ2-7	NA	medium-sized	CASSQDHESLYEQYF	TGTGCCAGCAGCCAAGATCATGAGAGCCTCTACGAGCAGTACTTC
TRBV19	TRBJ1-5	TRBD1	NA	CASSGLGTDNQPQHF	TGTGCCAGTAGTGGCCTAGGGACAGACAATCAGCCCCAGCATTTT
TRBV30	TRBJ2-2	NA	NA	CAWSQGVNTGELFF	TGTGCCTGGAGTCAGGGTGTAAACACCGGGGAGCTGTTTTTT
TRBV2	TRBJ2-5	NA	NA	CASKSGGRGQETQYF	TGTGCCAGCAAATCTGGGGGCAGGGGCCAAGAGACCCAGTACTTC
TRBV7-8	TRBJ1-1	NA	NA	CASSLVYGQLMNTEAFF	TGTGCCAGCAGCTTAGTTTATGGACAGCTCATGAACACTGAAGCTTTCTTT
TRBV5-8	TRBJ2-7	NA	NA	CASSLATTFSYEQYF	TGTGCCAGCAGCTTGGCAACCACCTTCTCCTACGAGCAGTACTTC
TRBV5-8	TRBJ1-2	TRBD1	NA	CASSLGQAGGYTF	TGTGCCAGCAGCCTCGGACAGGCGGGTGGCTACACCTTC
TRBV6-6	TRBJ2-7	NA	once	CASSYPGTTTEQYF	TGTGCCAGCAGTTACCCTGGGACAACCACTGAGCAGTACTTC
TRBV29-1	TRBJ2-3	TRBD2	NA	CTAEGTSGRTDTQYF	TGCACCGCCGAGGGGACTAGCGGACGCACAGATACGCAGTATTTT
TRBV11-2	TRBJ2-2	NA	few	CASSSPRGTNTGELFF	TGTGCCAGCAGCTCCCCTCGGGGAACGAACACCGGGGAGCTGTTTTTT
TRBV27	TRBJ1-2	NA	NA	CASSFGRGYYGYTF	TGTGCCAGCAGTTTCGGCAGGGGATACTATGGCTACACCTTC
TRBV5-1	TRBJ1-2	TRBD1	NA	CASSLAAGQGNSGHTF	TGCGCCAGCAGCTTGGCCGCAGGACAGGGCAATAGTGGCCACACCTTC